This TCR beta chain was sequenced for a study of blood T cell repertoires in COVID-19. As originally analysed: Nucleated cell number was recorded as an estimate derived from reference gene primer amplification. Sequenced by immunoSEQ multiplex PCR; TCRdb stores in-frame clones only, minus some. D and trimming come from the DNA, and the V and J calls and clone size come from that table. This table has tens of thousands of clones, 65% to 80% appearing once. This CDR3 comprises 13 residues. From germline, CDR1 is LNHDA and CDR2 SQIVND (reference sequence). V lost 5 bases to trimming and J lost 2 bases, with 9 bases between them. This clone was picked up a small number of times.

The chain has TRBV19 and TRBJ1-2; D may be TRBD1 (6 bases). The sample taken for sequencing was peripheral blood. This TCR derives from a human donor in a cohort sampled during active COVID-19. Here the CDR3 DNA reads TGTGCCAGTAGTCAGACAGGCAACTATGGCTACACCTTC. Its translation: CASSQTGNYGYTF.